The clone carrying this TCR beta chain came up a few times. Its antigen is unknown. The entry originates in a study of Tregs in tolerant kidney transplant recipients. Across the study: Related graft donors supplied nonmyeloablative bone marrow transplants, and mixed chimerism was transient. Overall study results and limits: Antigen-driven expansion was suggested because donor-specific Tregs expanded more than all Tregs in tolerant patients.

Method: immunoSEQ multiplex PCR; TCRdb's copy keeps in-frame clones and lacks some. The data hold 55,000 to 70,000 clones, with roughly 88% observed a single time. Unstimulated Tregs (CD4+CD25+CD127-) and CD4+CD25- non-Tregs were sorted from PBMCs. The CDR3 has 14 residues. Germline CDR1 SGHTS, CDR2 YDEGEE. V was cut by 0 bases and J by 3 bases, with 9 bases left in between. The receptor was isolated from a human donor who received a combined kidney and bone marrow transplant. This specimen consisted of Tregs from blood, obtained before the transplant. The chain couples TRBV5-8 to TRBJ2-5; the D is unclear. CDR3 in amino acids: CASSLGFSKETQYF. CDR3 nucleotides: TGTGCCAGCAGCTTGGGGTTTAGCAAAGAGACCCAGTACTTC.